This T cell receptor beta chain is from a study of cytomegalovirus exposure and HLA in healthy donors. Study results and limitations: Analyzed later, most CMV-associated TCR beta chains appeared HLA-restricted. Later analysis identified several of the most significant clusters that appeared linked to common viral pathogens. Cytomegalovirus status was reportedly diagnosed by the classifier with high sensitivity and specificity.

Though nominally healthy at sampling, donors likely had unrecorded immune exposures. Trimming took 5 bases from V and 5 from J, leaving 15 bases between them. CDR3 length: 15 residues. The germline V gene has CDR1 MNHEY and CDR2 SMNVEV (reference sequence). Vbeta (60) and Jbeta (13) primers were used in the PCR. Produced via immunoSEQ multiplex PCR; TCRdb's table is partial and in-frame only. The data hold some 160,000 clones, with 84% observed a single time. As for this clone: No antigen is known for it.

This chain connects TRBV27 to TRBJ1-4, with D possibly being TRBD1 (5 bases). The TCR originated in a young man in good health and CMV-seronegative. The sample consisted of PBMCs. The CDR3 here is CASSGPGKFNEKLFF. CDR3 DNA: TGTGCCAGCAGTGGACCAGGGAAGTTCAATGAAAAACTGTTTTTT.